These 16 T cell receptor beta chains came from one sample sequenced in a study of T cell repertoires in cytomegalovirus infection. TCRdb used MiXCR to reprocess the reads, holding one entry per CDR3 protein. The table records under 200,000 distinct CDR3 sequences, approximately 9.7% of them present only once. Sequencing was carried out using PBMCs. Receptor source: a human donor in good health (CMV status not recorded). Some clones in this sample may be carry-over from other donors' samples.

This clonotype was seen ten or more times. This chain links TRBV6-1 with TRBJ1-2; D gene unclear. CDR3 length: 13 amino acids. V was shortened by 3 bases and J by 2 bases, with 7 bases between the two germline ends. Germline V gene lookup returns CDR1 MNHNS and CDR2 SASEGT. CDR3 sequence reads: CASSESRNYGYTF. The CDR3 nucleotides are TGTGCCAGCAGTGAGTCCCGGAACTATGGCTACACCTTC.

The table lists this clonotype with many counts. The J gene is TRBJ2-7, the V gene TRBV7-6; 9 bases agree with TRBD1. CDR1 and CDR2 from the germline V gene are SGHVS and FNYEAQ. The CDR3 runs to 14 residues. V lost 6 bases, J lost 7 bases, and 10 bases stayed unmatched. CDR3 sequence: CASSPRQGVGEQYF. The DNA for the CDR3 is TGTGCCAGCAGTCCGAGACAGGGGGTAGGGGAGCAGTACTTC.

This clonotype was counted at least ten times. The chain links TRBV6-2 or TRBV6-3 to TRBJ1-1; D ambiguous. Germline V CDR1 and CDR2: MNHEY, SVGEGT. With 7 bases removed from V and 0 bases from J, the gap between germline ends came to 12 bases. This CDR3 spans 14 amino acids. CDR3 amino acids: CASMRFLLNTEAFF. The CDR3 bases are TGTGCCAGCATGCGGTTCCTGCTGAACACTGAAGCTTTCTTT.

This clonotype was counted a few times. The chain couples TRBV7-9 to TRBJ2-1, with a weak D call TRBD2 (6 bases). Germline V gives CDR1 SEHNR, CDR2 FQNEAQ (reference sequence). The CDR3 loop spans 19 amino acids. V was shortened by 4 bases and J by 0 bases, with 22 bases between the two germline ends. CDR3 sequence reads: CASSSAARDRQSSYNEQFF. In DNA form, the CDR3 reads TGTGCCAGCAGCTCGGCAGCGCGGGATCGGCAAAGCTCCTACAATGAGCAGTTCTTC.

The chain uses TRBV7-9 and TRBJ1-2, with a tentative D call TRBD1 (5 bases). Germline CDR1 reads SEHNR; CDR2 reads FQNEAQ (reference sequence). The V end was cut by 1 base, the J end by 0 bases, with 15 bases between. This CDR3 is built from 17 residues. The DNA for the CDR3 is TGTGCCAGCAGCTTAGACCCCGGGACGGGAGCTAACTATGGCTACACCTTC. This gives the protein CASSLDPGTGANYGYTF. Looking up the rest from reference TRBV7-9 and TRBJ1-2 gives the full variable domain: DTGVSQNPRHKITKRGQNVTFRCDPISEHNRLYWYRQTLGQGPEFLTYFQNEAQLEKSRLLSDRFSAERPKGSFSTLEIQRTEQGDSAMYLCASSLDPGTGANYGYTFGSGTRLTVV.

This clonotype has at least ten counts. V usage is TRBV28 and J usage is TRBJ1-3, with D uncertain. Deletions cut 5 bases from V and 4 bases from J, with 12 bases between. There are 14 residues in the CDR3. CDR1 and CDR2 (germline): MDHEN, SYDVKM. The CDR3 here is CASSLYSVGNTIYF. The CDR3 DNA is TGTGCCAGCAGTCTCTACAGTGTCGGAAACACCATATATTTT.

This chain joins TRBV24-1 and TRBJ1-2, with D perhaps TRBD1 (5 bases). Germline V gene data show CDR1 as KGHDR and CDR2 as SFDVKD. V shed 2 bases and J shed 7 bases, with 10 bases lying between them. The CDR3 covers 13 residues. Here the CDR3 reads CATSDWARGGYTF. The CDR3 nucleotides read TGTGCCACCAGTGATTGGGCAAGGGGTGGCTACACCTTC.

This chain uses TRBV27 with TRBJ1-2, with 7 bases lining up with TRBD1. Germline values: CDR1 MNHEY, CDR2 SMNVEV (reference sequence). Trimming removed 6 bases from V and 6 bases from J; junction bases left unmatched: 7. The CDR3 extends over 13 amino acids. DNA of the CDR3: TGTGCCAGCAGGCTGACAGGGCTCGATGGCTACACCTTC. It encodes CASRLTGLDGYTF.

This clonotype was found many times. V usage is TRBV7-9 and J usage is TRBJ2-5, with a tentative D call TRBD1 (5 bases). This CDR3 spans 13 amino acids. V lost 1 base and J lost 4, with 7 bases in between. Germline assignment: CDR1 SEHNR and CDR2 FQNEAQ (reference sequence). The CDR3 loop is CASSLVGAETQYF. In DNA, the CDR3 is TGTGCCAGCAGCTTAGTTGGGGCAGAGACCCAGTACTTC.

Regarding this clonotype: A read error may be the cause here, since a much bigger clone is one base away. Here the CDR3 reads CAGSLQLAGGEQFF. The CDR3 region has the DNA TGTGCCGGCAGCTTACAACTAGCGGGAGGTGAGCAGTTCTTC. The rearrangement links TRBV7-2 to TRBJ2-1; 12 bases are a match to TRBD2. CDR1 is SGHTA and CDR2 is FQGNSA in the germline V gene. The CDR3 is made up of 14 amino acids.

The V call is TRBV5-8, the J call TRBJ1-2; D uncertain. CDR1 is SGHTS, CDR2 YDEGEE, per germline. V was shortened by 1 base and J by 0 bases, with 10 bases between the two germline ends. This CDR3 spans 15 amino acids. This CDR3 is CASSLLQDSNYGYTF. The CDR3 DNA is TGTGCCAGCAGCTTGTTACAAGACTCTAACTATGGCTACACCTTC. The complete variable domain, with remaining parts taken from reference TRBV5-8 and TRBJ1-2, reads EAGVTQSPTHLIKTRGQQATLRCSPISGHTSVYWYQQALGLGLQFLLWYDEGEERNRGNFPPRFSGRQFPNYSSELNVNALELEDSALYLCASSLLQDSNYGYTFGSGTRLTVV.

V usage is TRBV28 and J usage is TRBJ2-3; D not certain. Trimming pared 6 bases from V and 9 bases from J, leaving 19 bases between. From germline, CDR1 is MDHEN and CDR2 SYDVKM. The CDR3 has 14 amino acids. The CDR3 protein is CASSSLIGQSTQYF. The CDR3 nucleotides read TGTGCCAGCAGCTCTCTCATTGGCCAGTCCACGCAGTATTTT.

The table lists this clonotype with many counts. CDR3 coding DNA: TGTGCCAGCAGCCCACAGGGTAGCAATCAGCCCCAGCATTTT. Its translation: CASSPQGSNQPQHF. The chain recombines TRBV5-6 with TRBJ1-5; the D gene is possibly TRBD1 (6 bases). V lost 4 bases, J lost 0 bases, and 8 bases lay in between. Germline V lookup: CDR1 SGHDT, CDR2 YYEEEE. The CDR3 runs 14 residues. Combining the CDR3 with reference TRBV5-6 and TRBJ1-5 gives the whole variable domain DAGVTQSPTHLIKTRGQQVTLRCSPKSGHDTVSWYQQALGQGPQFIFQYYEEEERQRGNFPDRFSGHQFPNYSSELNVNALLLGDSALYLCASSPQGSNQPQHFGDGTRLSIL.

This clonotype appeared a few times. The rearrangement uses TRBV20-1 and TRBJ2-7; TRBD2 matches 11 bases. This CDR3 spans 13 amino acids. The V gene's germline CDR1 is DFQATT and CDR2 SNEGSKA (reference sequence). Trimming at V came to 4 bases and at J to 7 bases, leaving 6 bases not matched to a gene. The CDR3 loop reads CSAISGGAWEQYF. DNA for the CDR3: TGCAGTGCTATTAGCGGGGGGGCCTGGGAGCAGTACTTC.

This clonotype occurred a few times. The CDR3 region is CASSQASDRIEAFF. The CDR3 DNA reads TGTGCCAGCAGCCAGGCTTCTGACAGGATTGAAGCTTTCTTT. This chain connects TRBV14 to TRBJ1-1, with a weak D call TRBD1 (6 bases). From germline, CDR1 is SGHDN and CDR2 FVKESK. Trimming left V 3 bases short and J 7 bases short, with 15 bases between. The CDR3 runs to 14 residues.

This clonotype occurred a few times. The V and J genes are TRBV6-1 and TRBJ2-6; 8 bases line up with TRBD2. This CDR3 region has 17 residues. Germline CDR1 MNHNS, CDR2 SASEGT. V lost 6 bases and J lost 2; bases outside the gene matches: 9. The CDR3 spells CASRRQAGEPGANVLTF. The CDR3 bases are TGTGCCAGCAGGAGACAAGCGGGAGAACCTGGGGCCAACGTCCTGACTTTC.